The entry that follows covers one T cell receptor beta chain sequence. A single record per CDR3 protein comes from TCRdb applying MiXCR to the 5' RACE reads. The profile shows 130,000 to 150,000 distinct CDR3 sequences, over 6% of them singletons. The sample is drawn from a study of T-cell memory formation after mild COVID-19. V lost 5 bases and J 1 base, leaving 9 bases between the germline ends. This CDR3 spans 14 amino acids. CDR1 and CDR2 from the germline V gene are SGHVS and FNYEAQ. The source of this sequence is an adult woman who had mild COVID-19 (a few samples of this study predate the infection). Cell type and time point are not known. The chain combines TRBV7-6 with TRBJ2-1; D is perhaps TRBD2 (5 bases). The specimen was PBMCs or a T cell subset sorted from them (not recorded which). The CDR3 reads CASSDRGSYNEQFF. CDR3 in DNA: TGTGCCAGCAGCGATAGAGGGTCCTACAATGAGCAGTTCTTC.